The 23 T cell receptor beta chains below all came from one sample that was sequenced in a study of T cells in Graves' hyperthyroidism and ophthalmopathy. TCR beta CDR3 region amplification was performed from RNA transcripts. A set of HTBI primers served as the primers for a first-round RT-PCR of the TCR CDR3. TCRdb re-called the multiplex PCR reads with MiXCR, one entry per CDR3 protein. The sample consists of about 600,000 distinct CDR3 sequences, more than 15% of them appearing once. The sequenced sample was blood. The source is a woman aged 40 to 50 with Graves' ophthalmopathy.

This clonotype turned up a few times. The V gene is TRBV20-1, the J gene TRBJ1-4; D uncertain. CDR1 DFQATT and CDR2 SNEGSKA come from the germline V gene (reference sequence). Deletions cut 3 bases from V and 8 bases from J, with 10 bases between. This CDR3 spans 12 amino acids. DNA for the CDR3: TGCAGTGCTAGCATCTCGCAGGAAAAACTGTTTTTT. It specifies CSASISQEKLFF.

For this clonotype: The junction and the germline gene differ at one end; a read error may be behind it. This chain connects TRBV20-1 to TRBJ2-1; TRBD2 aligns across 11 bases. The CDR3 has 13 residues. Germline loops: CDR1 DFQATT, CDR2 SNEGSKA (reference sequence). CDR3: CSAGTSGYNEQFF. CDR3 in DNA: TGCAGTGCCGGGACTAGCGGTTACAATGAGCAGTTTTTC.

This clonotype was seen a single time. The CDR3, as DNA: TGTGCCAGCAGCCTAGAAGTTGCCAGGGGTGTGGAGACCCAGTACTTC. It is translated as CASSLEVARGVETQYF. V usage is TRBV4-2 and J usage is TRBJ2-5, with D possibly TRBD1 on 6 matching bases. CDR1 LGHNA and CDR2 YNFKEQ come from the germline V gene. CDR3 length: 16 amino acids. V gave up 4 bases and J gave up 5 bases, with 20 bases separating them.

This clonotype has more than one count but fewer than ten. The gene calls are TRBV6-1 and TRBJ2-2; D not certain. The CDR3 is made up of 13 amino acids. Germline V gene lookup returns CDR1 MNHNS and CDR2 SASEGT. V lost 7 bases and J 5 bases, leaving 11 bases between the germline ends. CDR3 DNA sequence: TGTGCCAGCAAGACTCCTCTAACCGGGGAGCTGTTTTTT. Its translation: CASKTPLTGELFF.

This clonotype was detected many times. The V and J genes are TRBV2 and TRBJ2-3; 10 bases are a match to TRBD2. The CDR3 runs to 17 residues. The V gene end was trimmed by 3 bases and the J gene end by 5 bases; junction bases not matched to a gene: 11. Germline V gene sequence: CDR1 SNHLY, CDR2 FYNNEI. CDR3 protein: CASSETSGGALLDTQYF. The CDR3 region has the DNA TGTGCCAGCAGTGAGACCAGCGGGGGGGCGCTATTAGATACGCAGTATTTT.

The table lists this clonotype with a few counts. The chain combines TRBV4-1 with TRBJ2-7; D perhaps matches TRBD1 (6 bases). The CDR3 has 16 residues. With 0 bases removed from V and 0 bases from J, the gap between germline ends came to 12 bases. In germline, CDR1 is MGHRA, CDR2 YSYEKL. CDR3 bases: TGCGCCAGCAGCCAAGAGGGGGCGACAAGCTCCTACGAGCAGTACTTC. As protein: CASSQEGATSSYEQYF.

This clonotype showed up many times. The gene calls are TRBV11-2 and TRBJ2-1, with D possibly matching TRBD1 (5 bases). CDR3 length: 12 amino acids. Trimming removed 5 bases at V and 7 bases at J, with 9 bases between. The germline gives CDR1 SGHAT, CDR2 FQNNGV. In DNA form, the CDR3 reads TGTGCCAGCAGCCCAGGGCGGAATGAGCAGTTCTTC. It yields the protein CASSPGRNEQFF.

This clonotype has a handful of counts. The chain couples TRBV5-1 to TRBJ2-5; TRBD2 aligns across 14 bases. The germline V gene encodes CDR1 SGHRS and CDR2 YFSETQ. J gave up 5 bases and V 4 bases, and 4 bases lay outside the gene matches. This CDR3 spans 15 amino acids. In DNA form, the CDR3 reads TGCGCCAGCAGCGGGACTAGCGGGAGTTCGGAGACCCAGTACTTC. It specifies CASSGTSGSSETQYF.

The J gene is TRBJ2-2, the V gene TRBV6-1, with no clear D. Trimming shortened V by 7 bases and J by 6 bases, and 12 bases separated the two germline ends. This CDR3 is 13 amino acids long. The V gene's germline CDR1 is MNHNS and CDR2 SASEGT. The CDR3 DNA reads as TGTGCCAGCACCCCACCATCTGCCGGGGAGCTGTTTTTT. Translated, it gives CASTPPSAGELFF.

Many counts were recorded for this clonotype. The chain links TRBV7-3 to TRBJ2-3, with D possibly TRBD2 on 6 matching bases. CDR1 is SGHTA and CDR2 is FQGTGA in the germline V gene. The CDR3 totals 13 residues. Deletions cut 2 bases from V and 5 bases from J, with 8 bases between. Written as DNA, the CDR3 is TGTGCCAGCAGCTTATTGGGAGGAGATACGCAGTATTTT. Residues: CASSLLGGDTQYF.

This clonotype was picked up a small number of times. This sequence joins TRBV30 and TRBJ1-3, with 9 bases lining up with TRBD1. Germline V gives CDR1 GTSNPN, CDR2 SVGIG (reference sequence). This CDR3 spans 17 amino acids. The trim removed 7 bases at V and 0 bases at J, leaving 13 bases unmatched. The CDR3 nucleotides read TGTGCCTCAGACAGGGGGTACGGTCCTAGCTCTGGAAACACCATATATTTT. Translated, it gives CASDRGYGPSSGNTIYF.

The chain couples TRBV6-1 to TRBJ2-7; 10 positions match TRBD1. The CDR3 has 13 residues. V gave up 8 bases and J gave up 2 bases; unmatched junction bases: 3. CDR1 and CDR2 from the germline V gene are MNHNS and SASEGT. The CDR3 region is CASGTGETYEQYF. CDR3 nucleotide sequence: TGTGCCAGCGGGACAGGGGAAACCTACGAGCAGTACTTC.

The CDR3 sequence is CSVGIYEQYF. CDR3 coding DNA: TGCAGCGTTGGGATATACGAGCAGTACTTC. V gene TRBV29-1 combines with J gene TRBJ2-7; D remains ambiguous. V was trimmed by 4 bases and J by 4 bases, leaving 5 bases between them. Germline V gene data show CDR1 as SQVTM and CDR2 as ANQGSEA. The CDR3 consists of 10 residues.

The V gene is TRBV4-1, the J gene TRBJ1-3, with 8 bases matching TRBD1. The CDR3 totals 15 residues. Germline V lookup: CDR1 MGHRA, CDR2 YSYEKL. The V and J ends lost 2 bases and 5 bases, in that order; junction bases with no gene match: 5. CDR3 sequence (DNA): TGCGCCAGCAGCCAAATCGGACAGGGAAGAAACACCATATATTTT. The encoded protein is CASSQIGQGRNTIYF.

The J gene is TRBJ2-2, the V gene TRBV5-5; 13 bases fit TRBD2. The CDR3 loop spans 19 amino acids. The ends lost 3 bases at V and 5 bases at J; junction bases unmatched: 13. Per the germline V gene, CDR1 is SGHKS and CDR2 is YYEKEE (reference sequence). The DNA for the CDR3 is TGTGCCAGCAGCTCTCCCCAGACTAGCGGGAGGTGGAATACCGGGGAGCTGTTTTTT. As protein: CASSSPQTSGRWNTGELFF.

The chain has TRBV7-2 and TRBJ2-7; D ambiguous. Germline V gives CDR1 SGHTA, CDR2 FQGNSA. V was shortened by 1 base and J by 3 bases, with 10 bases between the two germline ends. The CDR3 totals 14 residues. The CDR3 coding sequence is TGTGCCAGCAGCTTAGACAGCTTAAACTACGAGCAGTACTTC. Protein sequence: CASSLDSLNYEQYF.

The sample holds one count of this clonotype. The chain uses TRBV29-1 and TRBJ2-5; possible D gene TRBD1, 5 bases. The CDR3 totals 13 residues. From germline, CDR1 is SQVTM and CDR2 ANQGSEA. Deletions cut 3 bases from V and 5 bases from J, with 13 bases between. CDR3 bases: TGCAGCGTTGATTCAGGGTCCCTCGAGACCCAGTACTTC. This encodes CSVDSGSLETQYF.

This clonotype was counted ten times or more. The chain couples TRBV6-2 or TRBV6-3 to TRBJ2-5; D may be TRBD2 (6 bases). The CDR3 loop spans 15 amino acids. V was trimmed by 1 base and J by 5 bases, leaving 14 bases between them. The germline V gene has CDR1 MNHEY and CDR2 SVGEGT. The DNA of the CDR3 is TGTGCCAGCAGTTACTTTAGCGGAGGCGGGGAGACCCAGTACTTC. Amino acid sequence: CASSYFSGGGETQYF.

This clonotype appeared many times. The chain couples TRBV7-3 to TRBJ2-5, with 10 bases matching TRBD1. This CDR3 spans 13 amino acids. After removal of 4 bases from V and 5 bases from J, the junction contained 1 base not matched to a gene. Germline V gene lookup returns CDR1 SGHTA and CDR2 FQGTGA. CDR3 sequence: CASSWTGGETQYF. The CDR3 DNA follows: TGTGCCAGCAGCTGGACAGGGGGGGAGACCCAGTACTTC.

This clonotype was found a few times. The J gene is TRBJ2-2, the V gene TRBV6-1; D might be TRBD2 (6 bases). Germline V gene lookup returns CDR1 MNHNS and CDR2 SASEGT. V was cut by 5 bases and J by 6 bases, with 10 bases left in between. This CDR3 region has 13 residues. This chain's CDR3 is CASSFRLAGELFF. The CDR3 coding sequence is TGTGCCAGCAGTTTCAGACTAGCCGGGGAGCTGTTTTTT.

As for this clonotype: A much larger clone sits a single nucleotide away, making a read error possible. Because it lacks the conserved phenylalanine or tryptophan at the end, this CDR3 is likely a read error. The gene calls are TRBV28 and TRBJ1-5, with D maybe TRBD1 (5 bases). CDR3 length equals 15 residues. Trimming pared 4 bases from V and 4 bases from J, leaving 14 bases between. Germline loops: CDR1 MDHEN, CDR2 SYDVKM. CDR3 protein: CASSYLGPTNQPQHL. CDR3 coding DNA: TGTGCCAGCAGTTATCTGGGACCGACAAATCAGCCCCAGCATCTT.

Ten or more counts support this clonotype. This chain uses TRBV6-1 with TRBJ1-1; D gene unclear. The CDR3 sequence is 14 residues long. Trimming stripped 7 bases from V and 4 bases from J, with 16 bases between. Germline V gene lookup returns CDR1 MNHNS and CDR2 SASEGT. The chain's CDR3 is CASILDRPGTEAFF. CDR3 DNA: TGTGCCAGCATACTCGACCGACCAGGCACTGAAGCTTTCTTT.

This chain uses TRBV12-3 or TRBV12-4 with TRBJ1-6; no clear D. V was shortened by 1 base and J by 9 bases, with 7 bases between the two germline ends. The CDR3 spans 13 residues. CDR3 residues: CASSLEVGSPLHF. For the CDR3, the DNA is TGTGCCAGCAGTTTAGAGGTCGGTTCACCCCTCCACTTT.